This T cell receptor beta chain was captured by sequencing in a study of glioma-infiltrating T cells. The CDR3 totals 17 residues. CDR1 and CDR2 from the germline V gene are PRHDT and FYEKMQ (reference sequence). Worth noting for this clonotype: The antigen is not known. Germline and junction disagree at one end, which may indicate a read error.

Study-wide points: Tissue and blood shared very few CDR3 sequences. Non-neoplastic patients had below-expected tissue-blood divergence, while all gliomas exceeded expectation.

Using RNA template, CDR3s of TCR alpha and beta were amplified with iRepertoire arm-PCR. For one-step reverse transcription and amplification, about 90-400 ng of tissue mRNA or PBMC total RNA was used. One entry per CDR3 protein, called by TCRdb with MiXCR from the multiplex PCR reads. The sample consists of around 97,000 distinct CDR3 sequences, around 28% of them appearing once. V usage is TRBV13 and J usage is TRBJ2-2; TRBD2 aligns across 8 bases. The clonotype was recovered from a human donor with low-grade glioma or glioblastoma, undergoing nonglioma brain surgery, or in good health (not recorded which). Sequencing was carried out using glioma tissue, nonneoplastic brain tissue, or PBMCs (not recorded which). The CDR3 loop reads CACSLIPGGVNTGELFF. For the CDR3, the DNA is TGTGCCTGCAGCTTGATTCCCGGGGGGGTGAACACCGGGGAGCTGTTTTTT.